These 27 T cell receptor beta chains were sequenced from one sample in a study of human T cells and chemical hapten exposure. Time point denoted: patch test 2, 6 weeks after DPC sensitization. Noted treatment: therapeutic diphenylcyclopropenone sensitization with weekly scalp DPC. One entry per CDR3 protein results from TCRdb running MiXCR on the RACE reads. The profile shows about 400,000 distinct CDR3 sequences, roughly 6.3% of them singletons. The specimen was whole blood, collected in connection with sensitization to the hapten diphenylcyclopropenone (DPC). The source of these receptors is a young woman with alopecia areata. Some clones in this sample may be carry-over from other donors' samples.

V gene TRBV9 combines with J gene TRBJ2-3; 13 nucleotides match TRBD2. V trimming: 3 bases; J trimming: 5 bases; junction bases outside the gene matches: 0. The CDR3 is made up of 14 amino acids. CDR1 SGDLS and CDR2 YYNGEE come from the germline V gene. This CDR3 is CASSGTSGGDTQYF. DNA of the CDR3: TGTGCCAGCAGCGGGACTAGCGGGGGAGATACGCAGTATTTT.

This clonotype was detected ten times or more. V is TRBV4-1 and J is TRBJ1-1; TRBD1 matches at 9 bases. The germline V gene encodes CDR1 MGHRA and CDR2 YSYEKL. The CDR3 has 16 residues. V lost 1 base to trimming and J lost 4 bases; unmatched junction nucleotides: 7. The chain's CDR3 is CASSQVTGGWVTEAFF. The CDR3 region has the DNA TGCGCCAGCAGCCAAGTAACAGGGGGCTGGGTCACTGAAGCTTTCTTT.

The chain has TRBV14 and TRBJ1-2, with 10 nucleotides matching TRBD1. The CDR3 totals 15 residues. Germline CDR1 is SGHDN and CDR2 is FVKESK. Trimming took 3 bases from V and 6 from J; bases not matched to a gene: 7. For the CDR3, the DNA is TGTGCCAGCAGCCACTCGACAGGGGGCGCGAATGGCTACACCTTC. As protein: CASSHSTGGANGYTF.

This clonotype was seen only a few times. The chain uses TRBV6-2 or TRBV6-3 and TRBJ1-6; D uncertain. The length of the CDR3 is 15 residues. The V end was cut by 6 bases, the J end by 1 base, with 10 bases between. The V gene's germline CDR1 is MNHEY and CDR2 SVGEGT. Here the CDR3 reads CASRAADSYNSPLHF. CDR3 coding DNA: TGTGCCAGCAGGGCAGCGGATTCCTATAATTCACCCCTCCACTTT.

This clonotype was seen more than once but under ten times. The chain links TRBV5-1 to TRBJ1-2, with 10 bases aligning to TRBD1. CDR1 SGHRS and CDR2 YFSETQ come from the germline V gene. The CDR3 is made up of 15 amino acids. After removal of 1 base from V and 7 bases from J, the junction contained 7 bases not matched to a gene. CDR3 sequence (DNA): TGCGCCAGCAGCTTGATAGGACAGGGGGAAGTTGGCTACACCTTC. It translates to CASSLIGQGEVGYTF.

This clonotype was detected ten times or more. The chain recombines TRBV6-1 with TRBJ2-3; maybe TRBD2 (6 bases). Germline V gives CDR1 MNHNS, CDR2 SASEGT. This CDR3 is built from 15 residues. V lost 6 bases, J lost 2 bases, and 15 bases lay in between. The CDR3 bases are TGTGCCAGCAGCGGGGGAGTTGGGGTCACAGATACGCAGTATTTT. It yields the protein CASSGGVGVTDTQYF.

This clonotype has at least ten counts. V usage is TRBV5-1 and J usage is TRBJ1-1; D not certain. With 0 bases removed from V and 9 bases from J, the gap between germline ends came to 12 bases. The CDR3 loop spans 13 amino acids. The germline V gene has CDR1 SGHRS and CDR2 YFSETQ. The CDR3 DNA reads TGCGCCAGCAGCTTGGCCGAGGGATCTCAAGCTTTCTTT. Amino acid sequence: CASSLAEGSQAFF.

This clonotype was picked up a small number of times. The chain uses TRBV29-1 and TRBJ1-1; maybe TRBD1 (5 bases). Germline CDR1 and CDR2: SQVTM and ANQGSEA. The CDR3 consists of 12 residues. The V and J ends lost 7 bases and 1 base respectively, with 10 bases between them. CDR3 nucleotide sequence: TGCAGCGCCGAGACAGAGAACACTGAAGCTTTCTTT. Translated: CSAETENTEAFF.

This clonotype came up many times. The chain is built from TRBV2 and TRBJ1-1; TRBD1 might be the D (5 bases). The CDR3 spans 15 residues. Germline V gene data show CDR1 as SNHLY and CDR2 as FYNNEI. V was cut by 4 bases and J by 4 bases, with 16 bases left in between. The CDR3 DNA follows: TGTGCCAGCAGTGTATTCCGGGGGGGAGGCACTGAAGCTTTCTTT. Protein product: CASSVFRGGGTEAFF.

This clonotype occurred many times. The CDR3 sequence: CASREQNSPLHF. For the CDR3, the DNA is TGTGCCAGCAGAGAACAGAATTCACCCCTCCACTTT. The chain recombines TRBV6-6 with TRBJ1-6; D uncertain. Germline CDR1 and CDR2: MNHNY and SVGAGI (reference sequence). V lost 6 bases and J lost 7, with 7 bases in between. This CDR3 comprises 12 residues.

This clonotype was seen at least ten times. The V gene is TRBV2, the J gene TRBJ2-6; D call uncertain. This CDR3 has 15 amino acids. The germline V gene has CDR1 SNHLY and CDR2 FYNNEI. V was shortened by 5 bases and J by 2 bases, with 10 bases between the two germline ends. This chain's CDR3 is CASSPRLAGANVLTF. The CDR3, as DNA: TGTGCCAGCAGTCCACGGTTGGCTGGGGCCAACGTCCTGACTTTC. The variable domain in full, with the rest retrieved from reference TRBV2 and TRBJ2-6, is EPEVTQTPSHQVTQMGQEVILRCVPISNHLYFYWYRQILGQKVEFLVSFYNNEISEKSEIFDDQFSVERPDGSNFTLKIRSTKLEDSAMYFCASSPRLAGANVLTFGAGSRLTVL.

This clonotype was seen only a few times. The gene calls are TRBV9 and TRBJ2-1; 9 bases align to TRBD1. Trimming took 6 bases from V and 9 from J; bases not matched to a gene: 10. Looked up from germline, CDR1 is SGDLS and CDR2 is YYNGEE. The CDR3 sequence is 14 residues long. In DNA, the CDR3 is TGTGCCAGCAACTATTATACAGGGGGCGGTGAGCAGTTCTTC. It translates to CASNYYTGGGEQFF.

The chain has TRBV20-1 and TRBJ1-1; tentative D call: TRBD1 (6 bases). The germline CDR1 and CDR2 sequences are DFQATT and SNEGSKA (reference sequence). The CDR3 is made up of 14 amino acids. The V gene lost 5 bases and the J gene lost 1 base, with 14 bases spanning the gap. CDR3 coding DNA: TGCAGTGCTCAGCTTACAGGGAGGAACACTGAAGCTTTCTTT. Protein: CSAQLTGRNTEAFF.

This clonotype showed up many times. The chain employs TRBV6-1 and TRBJ1-6; the D is unclear. The length of the CDR3 is 18 residues. Germline assignment: CDR1 MNHNS and CDR2 SASEGT. The V gene lost 6 bases and the J gene lost 3 bases, with 21 bases spanning the gap. CDR3 sequence (DNA): TGTGCCAGCAGGGGTACAGAGGGCCTCTTATTCTATAATTCACCCCTCCACTTT. This sequence encodes CASRGTEGLLFYNSPLHF.

This clonotype showed up just a few times. This chain connects TRBV6-2 or TRBV6-3 to TRBJ1-6; unclear D gene. The CDR3 covers 11 residues. From germline, CDR1 is MNHEY and CDR2 SVGEGT. The chain's CDR3 is CATAMGSPLHF. Written as DNA, the CDR3 is TGTGCTACAGCAATGGGATCACCCCTCCACTTT.

This clonotype was counted only a few times. The rearrangement joins TRBV29-1 to TRBJ2-2; 7 positions match TRBD1. V was pared by 3 bases and J by 1 base, with 5 bases of the junction left unmatched. From germline, CDR1 is SQVTM and CDR2 ANQGSEA. CDR3 length equals 15 residues. The CDR3 nucleotides read TGCAGCGTTGACTCCGGGACAGTGAACACCGGGGAGCTGTTTTTT. This gives the protein CSVDSGTVNTGELFF.

This clonotype turned up a few times. The chain is built from TRBV5-5 and TRBJ2-1, with D possibly TRBD2 on 5 matching bases. V lost 3 bases and J lost 0, with 10 bases in between. Germline lookup yields CDR1 SGHKS and CDR2 YYEKEE (reference sequence). This CDR3 spans 15 amino acids. The CDR3 protein is CASSSEAFSYNEQFF. The CDR3 DNA follows: TGTGCCAGCAGCTCGGAGGCATTCTCCTACAATGAGCAGTTCTTC.

This clonotype appeared a few times. The chain couples TRBV4-3 to TRBJ2-7, with TRBD1 matching over 7 bases. The CDR3 has 15 amino acids. V trimming: 4 bases; J trimming: 5 bases; junction bases outside the gene matches: 11. Germline V CDR1 and CDR2: LGHNA, YSLEER. CDR3 sequence (DNA): TGCGCCAGCAGCCGAACAGGGGAAGGGGCCAACGAGCAGTACTTC. Translating gives CASSRTGEGANEQYF.

At least ten counts were recorded for this clonotype. V and J are TRBV20-1 and TRBJ1-6, with 9 bases matching TRBD1. V was pared by 6 bases and J by 10 bases, with 16 bases of the junction left unmatched. Germline values: CDR1 DFQATT, CDR2 SNEGSKA (reference sequence). The CDR3 is 16 residues long. In nucleotides, the CDR3 is TGCAGTGCACGACAATCCGGGACAGGGAGTCGGTCACCCCTCCACTTT. Its translation: CSARQSGTGSRSPLHF.

This clonotype was observed a handful of times. This chain connects TRBV15 to TRBJ1-5, with D unclear. The CDR3 is made up of 12 amino acids. V was shortened by 3 bases and J by 3 bases, with 3 bases between the two germline ends. Germline lookup yields CDR1 LNHNV and CDR2 YYDKDF (reference sequence). CDR3 sequence reads: CATSSYNQPQHF. The CDR3 coding sequence is TGTGCCACCAGCAGCTACAATCAGCCCCAGCATTTT.

This clonotype was picked up many times. This chain links TRBV6-2 or TRBV6-3 with TRBJ1-6; 9 bases match TRBD1. Germline trimming cut 5 bases from V and 6 bases from J; bases unmatched to any gene: 11. This CDR3 is 17 amino acids long. Germline assignment: CDR1 MNHEY and CDR2 SVGEGT. The CDR3 DNA reads as TGTGCCAGCAGTGACCGGACAGGGGCAGCCTTTAATTCACCCCTCCACTTT. Protein sequence: CASSDRTGAAFNSPLHF.

This clonotype was observed a few times. The rearrangement uses TRBV7-9 and TRBJ1-2; possibly TRBD1 for D (5 bases). CDR1 is SEHNR and CDR2 is FQNEAQ in the germline V gene (reference sequence). The CDR3 has 13 residues. V gave up 5 bases and J gave up 8 bases, with 15 bases separating them. The CDR3 region has the DNA TGTGCCAGCAGCCCCCTAGGGGTTGGCGGCTACACCTTC. Translating gives CASSPLGVGGYTF.

This clonotype was counted a few times. The V gene is TRBV29-1, the J gene TRBJ2-3; 8 bases align to TRBD1. V dropped 2 bases and J dropped 4; count of bases not matched to a gene: 5. The germline V gene encodes CDR1 SQVTM and CDR2 ANQGSEA. This CDR3 has 14 residues. In DNA, the CDR3 is TGCAGCGTTGAACCCAGGGGGCGGCCAGATACGCAGTATTTT. The encoded protein is CSVEPRGRPDTQYF.

The chain links TRBV4-1 to TRBJ2-2; possible D gene TRBD2, 5 bases. The CDR3 contains 14 residues. V lost 1 base, J lost 7 bases, and 10 bases lay in between. Germline CDR1 reads MGHRA; CDR2 reads YSYEKL. CDR3 DNA sequence: TGCGCCAGCAGCCAAGTGTCGGGGAGCGGGGAGCTGTTTTTT. Encoded protein: CASSQVSGSGELFF.

The sample holds many counts of this clonotype. The CDR3 DNA sequence: TGCAGCGTTGCAAGAGTGAACACTGAAGCTTTCTTT. Translated, it gives CSVARVNTEAFF. The chain carries TRBV29-1 and TRBJ1-1; D is uncertain. CDR1 and CDR2 from the germline V gene are SQVTM and ANQGSEA. The CDR3 spans 12 residues. The V gene lost 4 bases and the J gene lost 0 bases, with 6 bases spanning the gap.

In its sample, this clonotype was seen a few times. The chain joins TRBV27 to TRBJ2-5; weak D call: TRBD1 (6 bases). The CDR3 contains 15 residues. From germline, CDR1 is MNHEY and CDR2 SMNVEV (reference sequence). Trimming shortened V by 3 bases and J by 3 bases, and 14 bases separated the two germline ends. Here the CDR3 DNA reads TGTGCCAGCAGTTTTAATGCGGCAGGGGAAGAGACCCAGTACTTC. Amino acids: CASSFNAAGEETQYF.

This chain links TRBV6-5 with TRBJ2-4; D is unresolved. The germline gives CDR1 MNHEY, CDR2 SVGAGI. V shed 5 bases and J shed 3 bases, with 11 bases lying between them. This CDR3 contains 14 residues. CDR3 amino acids: CASSPSGSKNIQYF. DNA for the CDR3: TGTGCCAGCAGTCCGTCAGGTAGCAAAAACATTCAGTACTTC.